This T cell receptor (beta chain) was identified in a study of CD8+ T cells in alopecia areata. This clone was counted between two and nine times. As to treatment: oral pan-JAK inhibitor, 5-10 mg twice daily. The CDR3 sequence is 16 residues long. Trimming took 4 bases from V and 7 from J; bases not matched to a gene: 15. Germline lookup yields CDR1 SGHTA and CDR2 FQGNSA. Once RNA had been extracted, it was reverse transcribed into cDNA to act as the sequencing template. The method was immunoSEQ multiplex PCR; TCRdb's version includes in-frame clones alone and lacks a portion of them. Of some 160,000 clones in the sample, around three fifths were seen once.

Here the sequenced sample was CD4+ T cells sorted from blood, taken at week 4, from a patient treated with tofacitinib. V and J are TRBV7-2 and TRBJ2-5; TRBD2 matches 7 bases. This sequence originates from a human donor with alopecia areata. The CDR3 loop reads CASSSKRDPGPGTQYF. The CDR3 DNA reads as TGTGCCAGCAGCTCAAAGCGGGACCCCGGGCCTGGGACCCAGTACTTC.